This T cell receptor beta chain is from a study of blood T cells in healthy people across ages. V dropped 4 bases and J dropped 2; count of bases not matched to a gene: 10. The CDR3 totals 16 residues. Germline V gene sequence: CDR1 MNHNY, CDR2 SVGAGI (reference sequence). Primers used in a second PCR of about 6 to 11 cycles were a sample-barcoded 5' primer and a J-beta primer mix. Carrying 12 random nucleotides, a template-switch adaptor labeled each individual cDNA molecule. MiXCR was run by TCRdb on the 5' RACE reads, yielding one entry per CDR3 protein. The sample includes about 620,000 distinct CDR3 sequences, about 51% seen only once; the top ten take 13%. At least ten counts were recorded for this clonotype.

This chain connects TRBV6-6 to TRBJ2-5; 7 nucleotides align to TRBD1. The sequenced sample was blood. The receptor comes from a woman older than 75 in good health. The CDR3 region is CASSSGQAMRQETQYF. The CDR3 nucleotides read TGTGCCAGCAGTTCCGGACAGGCAATGAGGCAAGAGACCCAGTACTTC.